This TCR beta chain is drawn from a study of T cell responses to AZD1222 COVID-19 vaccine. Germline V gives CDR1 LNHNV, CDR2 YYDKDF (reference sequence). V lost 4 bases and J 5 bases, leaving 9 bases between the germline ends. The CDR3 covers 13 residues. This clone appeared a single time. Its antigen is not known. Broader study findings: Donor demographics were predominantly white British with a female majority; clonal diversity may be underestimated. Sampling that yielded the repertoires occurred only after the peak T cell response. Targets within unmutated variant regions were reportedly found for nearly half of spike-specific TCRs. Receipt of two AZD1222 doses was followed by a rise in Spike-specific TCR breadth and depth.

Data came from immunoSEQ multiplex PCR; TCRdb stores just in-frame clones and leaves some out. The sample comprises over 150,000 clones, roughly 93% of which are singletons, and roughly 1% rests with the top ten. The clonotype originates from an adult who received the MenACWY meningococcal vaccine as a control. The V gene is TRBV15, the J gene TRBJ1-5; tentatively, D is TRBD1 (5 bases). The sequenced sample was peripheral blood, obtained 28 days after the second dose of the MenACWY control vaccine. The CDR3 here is CATSTGTYQPQHF. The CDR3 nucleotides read TGTGCCACCAGCACGGGGACCTATCAGCCCCAGCATTTT.